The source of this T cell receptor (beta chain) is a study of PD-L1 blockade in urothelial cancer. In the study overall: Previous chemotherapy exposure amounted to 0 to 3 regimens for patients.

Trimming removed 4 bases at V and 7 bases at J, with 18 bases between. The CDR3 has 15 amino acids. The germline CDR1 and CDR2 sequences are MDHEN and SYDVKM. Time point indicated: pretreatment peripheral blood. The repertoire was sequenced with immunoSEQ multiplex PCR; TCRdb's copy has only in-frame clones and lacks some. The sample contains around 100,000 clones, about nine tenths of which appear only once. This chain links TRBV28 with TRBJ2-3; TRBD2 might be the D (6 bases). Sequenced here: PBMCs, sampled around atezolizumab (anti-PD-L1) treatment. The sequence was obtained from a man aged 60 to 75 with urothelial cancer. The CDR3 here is CASSSRRLGEYTQYF. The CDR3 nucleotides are TGTGCCAGCAGTTCCCGCCGACTAGGAGAGTATACGCAGTATTTT.